The 8 T cell receptor beta chains listed next were all sequenced from one sample in a study of patients and donors after allogeneic stem cell transplantation (dated by TCRdb to 2020 to 2021). Library preparation was by RT-PCR. The sequencer listed for this sample is NextSeq 550. TCRdb reworked the public reads: Q25 trimming with fastp, MiXCR clone assembly, productive beta chains retained. Rows merge per CDR3 protein into single entries with the most common DNA and genes. The sample table shows approximately 150,000 distinct CDR3 sequences, and approximately 37% are seen once. The top ten clones comprise 50% of the sample. The sample comprised blood, either unsorted or a sorted T cell fraction (not recorded which). These receptors came from a human donor who was either an allogeneic HSCT recipient or a stem cell or donor lymphocyte infusion donor (not recorded which). It is not recorded whose cells these are; they may come from a transplant donor.

The CDR3 sequence: CASRRERSGANVLTF. In DNA form, the CDR3 reads TGTGCCAGCAGACGAGAGCGCTCTGGGGCCAACGTCCTGACTTTC. The chain combines TRBV7-2 with TRBJ2-6; no reliable D call. The CDR3 is made up of 15 amino acids. The germline CDR1 and CDR2 sequences are SGHTA and FQGNSA. V was clipped by 6 bases and J by 0 bases, with 9 bases between them. The variable domain in full, with the rest retrieved from reference TRBV7-2 and TRBJ2-6, is GAGVSQSPSNKVTEKGKDVELRCDPISGHTALYWYRQSLGQGLEFLIYFQGNSAPDKSGLPSDRFSAERTGGSVSTLTIQRTQQEDSAVYLCASRRERSGANVLTFGAGSRLTVL.

The chain carries TRBV6-6 and TRBJ2-5; 9 positions match TRBD1. The CDR3 sequence is 13 residues long. CDR1 and CDR2 (germline): MNHNY, SVGAGI (reference sequence). V shed 6 bases, J shed 5 bases, and the junction held 4 bases outside the gene matches. CDR3 residues: CASSWTGAETQYF. The CDR3 DNA is TGTGCCAGCAGCTGGACAGGGGCGGAGACCCAGTACTTC.

V is TRBV29-1 and J is TRBJ2-3; D not certain. Germline V lookup: CDR1 SQVTM, CDR2 ANQGSEA. Trimming took off 0 bases at V and 8 bases at J, with 0 bases between the two ends. The CDR3 runs 9 residues. As DNA, the CDR3 is TGCAGCGTTGAAGATACGCAGTATTTT. It translates to CSVEDTQYF.

The rearrangement links TRBV6-2 or TRBV6-3 to TRBJ1-6; D is uncertain. V lost 4 bases, J lost 10 bases, and 11 bases lay in between. Germline lookup yields CDR1 MNHEY and CDR2 SVGEGT. The length of the CDR3 is 13 residues. The CDR3 here is CASSSTSGSPLHF. The DNA for the CDR3 is TGTGCCAGCAGTTCGACCTCGGGGTCACCCCTCCACTTT.

The genes are TRBV4-2 and TRBJ2-7; D possibly corresponds to TRBD1 (6 bases). Deletions cut 4 bases from V and 7 bases from J, with 11 bases between. The CDR3 has 12 residues. Germline V lookup: CDR1 LGHNA, CDR2 YNFKEQ. CDR3: CASSPTGEEQYF. In DNA form, the CDR3 reads TGTGCCAGCAGCCCGACAGGTGAGGAGCAGTACTTC.

The table lists this clonotype with many counts. The rearrangement joins TRBV28 to TRBJ1-4; perhaps TRBD1 as D (5 bases). This CDR3 has 15 residues. Trimming stripped 5 bases from V and 8 bases from J, with 18 bases between. Germline values: CDR1 MDHEN, CDR2 SYDVKM. CDR3 in amino acids: CASSPTEGRGEKLFF. Written as DNA, the CDR3 is TGTGCCAGCAGTCCTACCGAGGGGCGCGGAGAAAAACTGTTTTTT.

The chain joins TRBV11-2 to TRBJ2-5; D not resolved. V lost 4 bases and J 5 bases, leaving 11 bases between the germline ends. The CDR3 consists of 13 residues. Per germline, CDR1 SGHAT and CDR2 FQNNGV. CDR3 coding DNA: TGTGCCAGCAGCTCAATGGCTAGGGAGACCCAGTACTTC. It codes for CASSSMARETQYF.

The chain uses TRBV11-1 and TRBJ1-5; possibly TRBD1 for D (5 bases). V gave up 1 base and J gave up 5 bases, with 6 bases separating them. The germline gives CDR1 SGHAT, CDR2 FQDESV (reference sequence). CDR3 length: 13 residues. CDR3 nucleotide sequence: TGTGCCAGCAGCTTAGGCAGGGATCAGCCCCAGCATTTT. It translates to CASSLGRDQPQHF.